This record covers a single T cell receptor (beta chain). What it recognizes is unknown. These data belong to a study of T cells after yellow fever vaccination. Template-switching 5'RACE yielded the TCR cDNA; a universal primer site and UMIs were added in the process. Via MiXCR, TCRdb re-called the 5' RACE reads, giving one row per CDR3 protein. The sample lists about 220,000 distinct CDR3 sequences, more than 3% seen once, with about 3% in the top ten. General study findings and limits: Primary-vaccination clones mostly resurfaced post-booster (more than 95% CD4, roughly 90% CD8).

The receptor's source is a man younger than 30 who received the YFV17D yellow fever vaccine. The sequencing used CD4+ T cells sorted from PBMCs, collected 10 days after the yellow fever booster vaccination.

The CDR3 protein is CASSRKGRSTDTQYF. As DNA, the CDR3 is TGTGCCAGCAGCAGAAAGGGCCGCAGCACAGATACGCAGTATTTT. The chain combines TRBV3-1 with TRBJ2-3, with unresolved D. Germline V gene sequence: CDR1 LGHDT, CDR2 YNNKEL (reference sequence). This CDR3 is 15 amino acids long. The germline V and J ends were trimmed by 5 bases and 0 bases, with 12 bases remaining between them.